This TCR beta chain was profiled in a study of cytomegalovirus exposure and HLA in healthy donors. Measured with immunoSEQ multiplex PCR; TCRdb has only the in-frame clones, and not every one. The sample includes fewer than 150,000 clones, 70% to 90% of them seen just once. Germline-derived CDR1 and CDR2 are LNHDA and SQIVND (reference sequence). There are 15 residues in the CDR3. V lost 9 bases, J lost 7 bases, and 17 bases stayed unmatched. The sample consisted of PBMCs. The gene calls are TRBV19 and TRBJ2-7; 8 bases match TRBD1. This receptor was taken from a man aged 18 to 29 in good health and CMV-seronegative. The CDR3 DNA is TGTGCCAGCTCCCAGCAGGGGGCGCTTCGTTTTGAGCAGTACTTC. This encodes CASSQQGALRFEQYF.